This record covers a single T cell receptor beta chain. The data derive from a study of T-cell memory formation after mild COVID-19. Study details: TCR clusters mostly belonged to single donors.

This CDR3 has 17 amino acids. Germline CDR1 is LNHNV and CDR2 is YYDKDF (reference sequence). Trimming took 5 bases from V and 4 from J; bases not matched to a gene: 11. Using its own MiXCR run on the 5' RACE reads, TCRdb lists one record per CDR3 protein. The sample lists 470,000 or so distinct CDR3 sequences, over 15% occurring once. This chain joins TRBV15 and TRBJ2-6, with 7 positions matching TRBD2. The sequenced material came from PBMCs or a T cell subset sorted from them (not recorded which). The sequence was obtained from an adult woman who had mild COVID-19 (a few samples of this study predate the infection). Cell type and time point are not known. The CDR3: CATSDTPGRVGANVLTF. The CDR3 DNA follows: TGTGCCACCAGCGACACACCGGGGAGGGTCGGGGCCAACGTCCTGACTTTC.